The 16 T cell receptor beta chains reported below all come from one sample, sequenced in a study of OX40 agonist ivuxolimab in advanced cancers. This table comes from immunoSEQ multiplex PCR, and its TCRdb copy is limited to in-frame clones, with some not included. The table includes 13,000 to 15,000 clones, about 83% detected once. The sample was CD4+ or CD8+ T cells sorted from blood, taken in a trial of the OX40 agonist ivuxolimab. These receptors all come from an adult with an advanced solid tumor such as melanoma, head and neck, liver or kidney cancer.

The genes are TRBV5-5 and TRBJ1-5, with TRBD1 matching 8 bases. Trimming cost V 4 bases and J 0 bases; bases outside gene matches: 9. The CDR3 runs to 17 residues. The germline V gene has CDR1 SGHKS and CDR2 YYEKEE (reference sequence). DNA of the CDR3: TGTGCCAGCAGCCCGGGACAGGCGGGGTATAGCAATCAGCCCCAGCATTTT. Encoded protein: CASSPGQAGYSNQPQHF. Full variable domain (outside the CDR3, taken from reference TRBV5-5 and TRBJ1-5): DAGVTQSPTHLIKTRGQQVTLRCSPISGHKSVSWYQQVLGQGPQFIFQYYEKEERGRGNFPDRFSARQFPNYSSELNVNALLLGDSALYLCASSPGQAGYSNQPQHFGDGTRLSIL.

The V gene is TRBV11-2, the J gene TRBJ1-2; D is undetermined. The CDR3 sequence is 17 residues long. From germline, CDR1 is SGHAT and CDR2 FQNNGV. The ends were cut back, 3 bases at V and 0 bases at J, with 17 bases in the middle. For the CDR3, the DNA is TGTGCCAGCAGCTTGGGCCCCGTGGCAGACGCTAACTATGGCTACACCTTC. This codes for CASSLGPVADANYGYTF.

The CDR3 reads CASSLPYYEQYF. The CDR3 region has the DNA TGTGCCAGCAGCCTACCCTACTACGAGCAGTACTTC. The chain has TRBV7-2 and TRBJ2-7; unclear D gene. CDR1 is SGHTA and CDR2 is FQGNSA in the germline V gene. V lost 5 bases and J 3 bases, leaving 8 bases between the germline ends. CDR3 length: 12 amino acids.

This clone has only one observation. The gene calls are TRBV7-2 and TRBJ1-6, with D unresolved. Germline V CDR1 and CDR2: SGHTA, FQGNSA. V dropped 1 base and J dropped 5 bases, with 9 bases sitting between them. The CDR3 spans 15 residues. CDR3 in amino acids: CASSLVGANNSPLHF. CDR3 sequence (DNA): TGTGCCAGCAGCTTAGTTGGCGCTAATAATTCACCCCTCCACTTT.

The J gene is TRBJ1-2, the V gene TRBV9; no reliable D call. V lost 0 bases and J lost 5, with 2 bases in between. CDR3 size: 11 residues. CDR1 is SGDLS and CDR2 is YYNGEE in the germline V gene. For the CDR3, the DNA is TGTGCCAGCAGCGTAGCGTATGGCTACACCTTC. Its translation: CASSVAYGYTF.

This sequence joins TRBV6-5 and TRBJ2-1, with D maybe TRBD2 (5 bases). Germline loops: CDR1 MNHEY, CDR2 SVGAGI. CDR3 length: 14 amino acids. V lost 6 bases and J lost 7, with 16 bases in between. CDR3 loop: CASSRTRGLNEQFF. CDR3 bases: TGTGCCAGCAGCCGTACACGGGGTCTGAATGAGCAGTTCTTC.

The J gene is TRBJ1-1, the V gene TRBV5-1, with TRBD1 identical over 7 bases. The CDR3 contains 15 residues. With 3 bases clipped from V and 2 bases from J, the junction kept 7 bases outside the gene matches. Germline CDR1 SGHRS, CDR2 YFSETQ. CDR3 nucleotides: TGCGCCAGCAGCTGGGGGGACAGAAGTAACACTGAAGCTTTCTTT. This encodes CASSWGDRSNTEAFF.

This chain's CDR3 is CASSLTGAENIQYF. The CDR3 coding sequence is TGCGCCAGCAGCTTAACAGGGGCCGAGAACATTCAGTACTTC. The chain couples TRBV5-1 to TRBJ2-4; 7 bases fit TRBD1. This CDR3 has 14 residues. V lost 2 bases, J lost 7 bases, and 6 bases stayed unmatched. CDR1 SGHRS and CDR2 YFSETQ come from the germline V gene.

The CDR3 spells CASSEWRGENTEAFF. The CDR3 bases are TGCGCCAGCAGTGAGTGGCGGGGGGAGAACACTGAAGCTTTCTTT. The V and J genes are TRBV10-2 and TRBJ1-1, with D possibly matching TRBD1 (5 bases). The CDR3 covers 15 residues. V gave up 1 base and J gave up 1 base, with 10 bases separating them. CDR1 is WSHSY, CDR2 SAAADI, per germline.

The V call is TRBV9, the J call TRBJ2-3, with D possibly being TRBD1 (5 bases). Germline V gives CDR1 SGDLS, CDR2 YYNGEE. CDR3 size: 14 residues. V was clipped by 6 bases and J by 1 base, with 12 bases between them. CDR3 residues: CASNYGAGTDTQYF. For the CDR3, the DNA is TGTGCCAGCAATTATGGGGCTGGCACAGATACGCAGTATTTT.

This chain connects TRBV25-1 to TRBJ2-5; perhaps TRBD1 as D (7 bases). CDR1 MGHDK and CDR2 SYGVNS come from the germline V gene. V gave up 5 bases and J gave up 5 bases, with 21 bases separating them. CDR3 length: 16 amino acids. The CDR3 region is CASSPQAEGAGETQYF. The CDR3 DNA is TGTGCCAGCAGTCCCCAGGCGGAGGGGGCTGGGGAGACCCAGTACTTC.

V gene TRBV6-1 combines with J gene TRBJ1-6; no clear D. The CDR3 is 18 residues long. Trimming cost V 1 base and J 0 bases, with 13 bases left between them. CDR1 MNHNS and CDR2 SASEGT come from the germline V gene. This CDR3 reads CASSEVVRGSSYNSPLHF. CDR3 nucleotides: TGTGCCAGCAGTGAAGTTGTACGGGGAAGCTCCTATAATTCACCCCTCCACTTT.

The J gene is TRBJ2-5, the V gene TRBV7-2, with 9 positions matching TRBD1. Looked up from germline, CDR1 is SGHTA and CDR2 is FQGNSA. J lost 6 bases, V lost 6 bases, and 11 bases had no gene match. The length of the CDR3 is 15 residues. In DNA form, the CDR3 reads TGTGCCAGCAGACCTACAGGGGGCGCCTTGAAGACCCAGTACTTC. Translation gives CASRPTGGALKTQYF. The entire variable domain, with the rest obtained from reference TRBV7-2 and TRBJ2-5, is as follows: GAGVSQSPSNKVTEKGKDVELRCDPISGHTALYWYRQSLGQGLEFLIYFQGNSAPDKSGLPSDRFSAERTGGSVSTLTIQRTQQEDSAVYLCASRPTGGALKTQYFGPGTRLLVL.

About this clone itself: An end of the junction differs from the germline gene, which may be a read error. This sample also contains other DNA sequences that code for the same CDR3. J is TRBJ1-2 and V is TRBV7-2; 8 bases are a match to TRBD1. CDR1 and CDR2 from the germline V gene are SGHTA and FQGNSA. The CDR3 contains 16 residues. CDR3 DNA sequence: TGTGCCAGCAGCGAAGGACAGGGAGCCGCCGCCTATGGCTATACCTTC. The encoded protein is CASSEGQGAAAYGYTF.

The chain recombines TRBV21-1 with TRBJ2-1; the D call of TRBD2 is as the table states it, not checked on the DNA. TRBV21-1 has pseudogene status. CDR3 size: 18 residues. The CDR3 sequence is CASSSIFRTSGHRNEQFF. CDR3 nucleotides: TGTGCCAGCAGCAGCATTTTCAGGACTAGCGGGCACCGGAATGAGCAGTTCTTC.

This chain joins TRBV15 and TRBJ2-5; D is possibly TRBD1 (5 bases). V lost 1 base and J lost 5, with 8 bases in between. Looked up from germline, CDR1 is LNHNV and CDR2 is YYDKDF (reference sequence). This CDR3 comprises 13 residues. The CDR3 reads CATSRGTQETQYF. The CDR3 bases are TGTGCCACCAGCAGAGGGACACAGGAGACCCAGTACTTC. The full variable domain, rest sourced from reference TRBV15 and TRBJ2-5, is DAMVIQNPRYQVTQFGKPVTLSCSQTLNHNVMYWYQQKSSQAPKLLFHYYDKDFNNEADTPDNFQSRRPNTSFCFLDIRSPGLGDTAMYLCATSRGTQETQYFGPGTRLLVL.